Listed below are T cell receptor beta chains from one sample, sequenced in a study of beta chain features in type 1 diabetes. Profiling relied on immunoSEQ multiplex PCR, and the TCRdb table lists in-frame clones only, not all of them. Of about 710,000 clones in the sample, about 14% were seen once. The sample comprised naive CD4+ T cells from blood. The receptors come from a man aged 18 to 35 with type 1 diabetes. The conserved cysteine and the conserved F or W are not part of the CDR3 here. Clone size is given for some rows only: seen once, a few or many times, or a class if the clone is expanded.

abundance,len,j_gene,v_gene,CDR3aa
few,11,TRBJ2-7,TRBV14,ASSQRDYYEQY
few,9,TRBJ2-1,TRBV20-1,SATSYNEQF
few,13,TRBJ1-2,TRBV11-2,ASSFTRGPHYGYT
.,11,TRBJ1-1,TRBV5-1,ASSMAPDAEAF
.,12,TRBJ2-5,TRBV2,ASSSDRAGETQY
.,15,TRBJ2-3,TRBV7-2,ASSSRLSGTLTDTQY
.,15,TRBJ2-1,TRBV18,ASSPRGRRSLYNEQF
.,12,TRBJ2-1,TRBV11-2,ASSLATVMYEQF
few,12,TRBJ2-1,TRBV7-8,ASSSTSGDNEQF
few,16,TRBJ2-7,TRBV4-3,ASSQDSLGAGGTYEQY
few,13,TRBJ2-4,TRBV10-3,AISESTRGQNIQY
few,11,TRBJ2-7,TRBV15,ATSRPGAYEQY
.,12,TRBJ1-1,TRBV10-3,AISEYRENTEAF
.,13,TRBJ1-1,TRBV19,ASSIGTGGTPEAF
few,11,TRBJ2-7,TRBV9,ASSEGPFYEQY
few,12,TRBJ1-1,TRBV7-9,ASSLEWGYTEAF
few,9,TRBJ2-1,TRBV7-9,ASSPSNEQF
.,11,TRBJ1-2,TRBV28,ASSSGLVYGYT
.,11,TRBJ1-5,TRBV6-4,ASSDSMGQPQH
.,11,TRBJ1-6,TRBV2,ASTDTNNSPLH
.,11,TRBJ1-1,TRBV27,ASSLGVSTEAF
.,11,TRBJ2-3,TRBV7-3,ASSPTRVDTQY
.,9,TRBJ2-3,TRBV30,AWGTTDTQY
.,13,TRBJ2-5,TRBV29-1,SVGGQGPFQETQY
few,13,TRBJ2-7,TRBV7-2,ASSPRQAKGYEQY
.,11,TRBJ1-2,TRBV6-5,ASSLYEGYGYT
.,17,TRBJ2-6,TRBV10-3,AMSGVRGIQGSGANVLT
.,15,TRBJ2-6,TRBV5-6,ASSFPGPSSGANVLT
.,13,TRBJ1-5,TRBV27,ASSWSGTGNQPQH
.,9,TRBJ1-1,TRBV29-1,SVGELTEAF
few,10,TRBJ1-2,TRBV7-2,ASGRGNYGYT
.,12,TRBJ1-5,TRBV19,ASSPRGGHQPQH
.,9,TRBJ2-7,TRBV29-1,SVGRGTEQY
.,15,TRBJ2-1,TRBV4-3,ASSRGRISGGHNEQF
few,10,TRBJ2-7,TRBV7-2,ASTTGFGEQY
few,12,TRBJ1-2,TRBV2,ASNGQGMDYGYT
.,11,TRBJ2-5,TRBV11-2,ASSPRGQETQY
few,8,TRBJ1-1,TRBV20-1,SARTTEAF
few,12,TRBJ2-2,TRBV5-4,ASSLATGSGELF
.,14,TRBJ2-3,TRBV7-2,ASSFGAATSTDTQY
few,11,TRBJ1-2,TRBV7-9,ASSRDRPGGYT
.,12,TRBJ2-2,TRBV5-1,ASSLSGNTGELF
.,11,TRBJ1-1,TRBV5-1,ASSFGSNTEAF
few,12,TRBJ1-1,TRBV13,ASTTWTLGTEAF
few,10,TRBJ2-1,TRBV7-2,ASCQTGNEQF